These 30 T cell receptor beta chains were sequenced from one sample in a study of blood T cell repertoires in COVID-19. Repertoires were generated with immunoSEQ multiplex PCR, while TCRdb's copy carries only in-frame clones and drops some. The data show some 35,000 clones, with roughly 80% seen just once and approximately 3.3% held by the top ten. The sequenced sample consisted of peripheral blood. The receptors come from a man aged 45-60 years with acute or convalescent COVID-19.

This clone was seen only a few times. J is TRBJ1-1 and V is TRBV3-1 (or the pseudogene TRBV3-2); D unresolved. The CDR3 runs to 13 residues. Germline V CDR1 and CDR2: LGHDT, YNNKEL (reference sequence). Trimming stripped 0 bases from V and 8 bases from J, with 10 bases between. This CDR3 reads CASSQDGEREAFF. The CDR3 DNA is TGTGCCAGCAGCCAAGACGGGGAGAGGGAAGCTTTCTTT.

This sequence joins TRBV7-8 and TRBJ2-7; maybe TRBD1 (6 bases). The V end was cut by 6 bases, the J end by 1 base, with 13 bases between. Germline-derived CDR1 and CDR2 are SGHVS and FQNEAQ. The CDR3 has 14 amino acids. The CDR3 region is CASSFRQASYEQYF. CDR3 sequence (DNA): TGTGCCAGCAGTTTCCGACAGGCATCCTACGAGCAGTACTTC.

J is TRBJ2-7 and V is TRBV6-5, with D possibly matching TRBD2 (5 bases). This CDR3 spans 15 amino acids. Trimming removed 2 bases from V and 0 bases from J, with 11 bases in between. Germline V gene lookup returns CDR1 MNHEY and CDR2 SVGAGI. The CDR3 is CASSYGLTSSYEQYF. CDR3 bases: TGTGCCAGCAGTTACGGGCTAACTAGCTCCTACGAGCAGTACTTC.

DNA for the CDR3: TGTGCCAGCAGCTTGCCGGGACAAACTACGGGGCAGTACTTC. It encodes CASSLPGQTTGQYF. This chain connects TRBV7-2 to TRBJ2-7; D is possibly TRBD1 (6 bases). The germline V gene has CDR1 SGHTA and CDR2 FQGNSA. The CDR3 has 14 residues. Between the trimmed V and J ends, which lost 3 bases and 9 bases, there was a span of 18 bases.

The chain carries TRBV7-8 and TRBJ1-5; the match to TRBD1 covers 8 bases. CDR3 length: 16 amino acids. The junction had 7 bases not matched to a gene; V was cut back by 2 bases and J by 4 bases. Looked up from germline, CDR1 is SGHVS and CDR2 is FQNEAQ. This CDR3 is CASSLRTGSGNQPQHF. The CDR3 nucleotides are TGTGCCAGCAGCTTACGGACAGGGTCAGGGAATCAGCCCCAGCATTTT. The full variable domain, its missing parts supplied by reference TRBV7-8 and TRBJ1-5, is GAGVSQSPRYKVAKRGQDVALRCDPISGHVSLFWYQQALGQGPEFLTYFQNEAQLDKSGLPSDRFFAERPEGSVSTLKIQRTQQEDSAVYLCASSLRTGSGNQPQHFGDGTRLSIL.

This clone was detected once. V usage is TRBV11-1 and J usage is TRBJ2-7; a weak D match, TRBD2 (5 bases). This CDR3 is 14 amino acids long. The germline gives CDR1 SGHAT, CDR2 FQDESV (reference sequence). V was clipped by 2 bases and J by 5 bases, with 13 bases between them. Here the CDR3 DNA reads TGTGCCAGCAGCTTATCAACTAGTGCCCACGAGCAGTACTTC. Translation: CASSLSTSAHEQYF. Combining the CDR3 with reference TRBV11-1 and TRBJ2-7 gives the whole variable domain EAEVAQSPRYKITEKSQAVAFWCDPISGHATLYWYRQILGQGPELLVQFQDESVVDDSQLPKDRFSAERLKGVDSTLKIQPAELGDSAMYLCASSLSTSAHEQYFGPGTRLTVT.

This chain links TRBV7-9 with TRBJ1-1; 9 nucleotides match TRBD1. J was trimmed by 0 bases and V by 1 base; bases with no gene match: 6. CDR1 is SEHNR, CDR2 FQNEAQ, per germline (reference sequence). This CDR3 contains 17 residues. The CDR3 nucleotides are TGTGCCAGCAGCTTAGGGGACAGGGTTCACCTGAACACTGAAGCTTTCTTT. Its translation: CASSLGDRVHLNTEAFF. The whole variable domain, filled in from reference TRBV7-9 and TRBJ1-1, reads DTGVSQNPRHKITKRGQNVTFRCDPISEHNRLYWYRQTLGQGPEFLTYFQNEAQLEKSRLLSDRFSAERPKGSFSTLEIQRTEQGDSAMYLCASSLGDRVHLNTEAFFGQGTRLTVV.

V usage is TRBV2 and J usage is TRBJ1-6, with 9 bases that match TRBD1. CDR1 is SNHLY and CDR2 is FYNNEI in the germline V gene. The CDR3 runs 15 residues. The V segment lost 4 bases and the J segment 8 bases; nucleotides outside the gene matches: 6. CDR3 in amino acids: CASSASGTGYSPLHF. The DNA for the CDR3 is TGTGCCAGCAGTGCCTCCGGGACAGGGTATTCACCCCTCCACTTT. The entire variable domain, with the rest obtained from reference TRBV2 and TRBJ1-6, is as follows: EPEVTQTPSHQVTQMGQEVILRCVPISNHLYFYWYRQILGQKVEFLVSFYNNEISEKSEIFDDQFSVERPDGSNFTLKIRSTKLEDSAMYFCASSASGTGYSPLHFGNGTRLTVT.

The chain couples TRBV28 to TRBJ2-5; 9 nucleotides match TRBD1. The CDR3 is 15 amino acids. CDR1 is MDHEN, CDR2 SYDVKM, per germline. The V gene end was trimmed by 3 bases and the J gene end by 5 bases; junction bases not matched to a gene: 7. The CDR3 spells CASSLGQGEVETQYF. The CDR3 region has the DNA TGTGCCAGCAGTTTGGGACAGGGTGAGGTGGAGACCCAGTACTTC.

The genes are TRBV23-1 and TRBJ2-3, with TRBD1 identical over 9 bases. TRBV23-1 carries the ORF label, with uncertain function. The ends lost 0 bases at V and 6 bases at J; junction bases unmatched: 7. This CDR3 region has 16 residues. The CDR3 coding sequence is TGCGCCAGCAGTCAATCACACAGGGGGCCTGGCGATACGCAGTATTTT. Amino acid sequence: CASSQSHRGPGDTQYF.

This clone was counted a few times. Other DNA sequences in this specimen translate into the identical CDR3. The chain carries TRBV25-1 and TRBJ1-2; D is perhaps TRBD1 (6 bases). V was trimmed by 2 bases and J by 2 bases, leaving 6 bases between them. The CDR3 is made up of 13 amino acids. Germline CDR1 reads MGHDK; CDR2 reads SYGVNS. The CDR3 DNA reads TGTGCCAGCAGTGAAGGACAGAACTATGGCTACACCTTC. It specifies CASSEGQNYGYTF.

The chain is built from TRBV9 and TRBJ2-7; 11 bases map to TRBD1. The germline CDR1 and CDR2 sequences are SGDLS and YYNGEE. V lost 3 bases and J lost 0; bases outside the gene matches: 2. CDR3 length: 15 residues. CDR3 in DNA: TGTGCCAGCAGCGGAGGGACAGGGGGCTCCTACGAGCAGTACTTC. Translating gives CASSGGTGGSYEQYF.

This clone was counted once. V usage is TRBV29-1 and J usage is TRBJ2-7, with 8 bases identical to TRBD1. Trimming took 7 bases from V and 2 from J; bases not matched to a gene: 7. The CDR3 spans 13 residues. Per the germline V gene, CDR1 is SQVTM and CDR2 is ANQGSEA. CDR3: CSATGQGTYEQYF. In DNA, the CDR3 is TGCAGCGCAACCGGACAGGGCACCTACGAGCAGTACTTC.

This clone was seen more than once but under ten times. The chain has TRBV6-4 and TRBJ2-2, with 10 bases matching TRBD1. This CDR3 has 16 residues. Germline V gives CDR1 MRHNA, CDR2 SNTAGT. V dropped 0 bases and J dropped 5; count of bases not matched to a gene: 3. For the CDR3, the DNA is TGTGCCAGCAGTGACTCCCCGGGACAGGGGACCGGGGAGCTGTTTTTT. Translation: CASSDSPGQGTGELFF.

The rearrangement joins TRBV2 to TRBJ2-3; D is unresolved. The V gene's germline CDR1 is SNHLY and CDR2 FYNNEI. The V and J ends lost 6 bases and 4 bases respectively, with 8 bases between them. CDR3 size: 12 residues. CDR3 bases: TGTGCCAGCAGCCCAGACTCAGATACGCAGTATTTT. As protein: CASSPDSDTQYF.

The chain carries TRBV11-2 and TRBJ1-1; D is ambiguous. V was clipped by 0 bases and J by 3 bases, with 5 bases between them. Germline CDR1 and CDR2: SGHAT and FQNNGV. This CDR3 is 13 amino acids long. CDR3 in amino acids: CASSLEADTEAFF. In DNA form, the CDR3 reads TGTGCCAGCAGCTTAGAGGCAGACACTGAAGCTTTCTTT.

CDR3 nucleotide sequence: TGTGCCAGCAGCTTGGCGGCGACTAGCGGGGGGGCCCGCGAGACCCAGTACTTC. As protein: CASSLAATSGGARETQYF. The V and J genes are TRBV5-5 and TRBJ2-5, with TRBD2 matching over 14 bases. There are 18 residues in the CDR3. With 0 bases clipped from V and 5 bases from J, the junction kept 9 bases outside the gene matches. The V gene's germline CDR1 is SGHKS and CDR2 YYEKEE (reference sequence).

The chain combines TRBV28 with TRBJ2-7; perhaps TRBD2 as D (5 bases). Trimming removed 7 bases at V and 4 bases at J, with 8 bases between. The CDR3 loop spans 11 amino acids. Germline V gene data show CDR1 as MDHEN and CDR2 as SYDVKM. The CDR3 protein is CASTRGYEQYF. For the CDR3, the DNA is TGTGCCAGCACCCGGGGTTACGAGCAGTACTTC.

The chain links TRBV19 to TRBJ1-1; D is perhaps TRBD1 (5 bases). The CDR3 loop spans 14 amino acids. V shed 1 base and J shed 1 base, with 7 bases lying between them. From germline, CDR1 is LNHDA and CDR2 SQIVND (reference sequence). Here the CDR3 reads CASSIVGGNTEAFF. CDR3 DNA: TGTGCCAGTAGTATAGTGGGGGGGAACACTGAAGCTTTCTTT.

The gene calls are TRBV7-8 and TRBJ2-3; TRBD1 matches 8 bases. CDR1 is SGHVS, CDR2 FQNEAQ, per germline. V trimming: 4 bases; J trimming: 4 bases; junction bases outside the gene matches: 4. This CDR3 region has 14 residues. In DNA form, the CDR3 reads TGTGCCAGCAGCTCCGGACAGGGTTCAGATACGCAGTATTTT. Translating it yields CASSSGQGSDTQYF.

The chain recombines TRBV13 with TRBJ2-7, with D possibly TRBD1 on 6 matching bases. CDR1 is PRHDT, CDR2 FYEKMQ, per germline (reference sequence). The V gene lost 4 bases and the J gene lost 2 bases, with 9 bases spanning the gap. The CDR3 spans 13 residues. The CDR3 sequence: CASSSGQTYEQYF. For the CDR3, the DNA is TGTGCCAGCAGCTCCGGACAGACCTACGAGCAGTACTTC.

The chain combines TRBV6-5 with TRBJ1-2; D is perhaps TRBD1 (5 bases). This CDR3 has 15 amino acids. The V end was cut by 4 bases, the J end by 3 bases, with 15 bases between. The germline gives CDR1 MNHEY, CDR2 SVGAGI. Here the CDR3 DNA reads TGTGCCAGCAGTTTGGGGGGGGTGGGAGACTATGGCTACACCTTC. This codes for CASSLGGVGDYGYTF.

The V and J genes are TRBV3-1 (or the pseudogene TRBV3-2) and TRBJ1-5, with a tentative D call TRBD1 (6 bases). From germline, CDR1 is LGHDT and CDR2 YNNKEL (reference sequence). CDR3 size: 18 residues. V shed 0 bases and J shed 3 bases, with 18 bases lying between them. CDR3 sequence reads: CASSQDYGGGASNQPQHF. CDR3 coding DNA: TGTGCCAGCAGCCAAGACTATGGAGGGGGGGCCTCCAATCAGCCCCAGCATTTT.

The table lists this clone with a few counts. The genes are TRBV5-6 and TRBJ1-1, with 8 nucleotides matching TRBD1. V shed 7 bases, J shed 7 bases, and the junction held 18 bases outside the gene matches. The CDR3 has 16 amino acids. Germline V gene sequence: CDR1 SGHDT, CDR2 YYEEEE. CDR3 DNA sequence: TGTGCCAGCCTAAGCTCAAAGACAGGGGCGATTTTTGAAGCTTTCTTT. Amino acid sequence: CASLSSKTGAIFEAFF.

This clone was observed once. The chain has TRBV5-1 and TRBJ2-3; tentatively, D is TRBD2 (5 bases). The germline V gene encodes CDR1 SGHRS and CDR2 YFSETQ. This CDR3 is built from 14 residues. V was clipped by 0 bases and J by 2 bases, with 7 bases between them. The DNA for the CDR3 is TGCGCCAGCAGCTTGGTAGGACTCACAGATACGCAGTATTTT. Protein: CASSLVGLTDTQYF.

This rearrangement joins TRBV19 to TRBJ1-2, with 10 nucleotides matching TRBD1. The germline gives CDR1 LNHDA, CDR2 SQIVND (reference sequence). J was trimmed by 4 bases and V by 5 bases; bases with no gene match: 7. CDR3 length equals 15 residues. The chain's CDR3 is CASSPSTGGGYGYTF. The CDR3 bases are TGTGCCAGTAGTCCCTCGACAGGGGGCGGCTATGGCTACACCTTC.

This clone appeared a few times. The V and J genes are TRBV2 and TRBJ1-4; 7 bases are a match to TRBD1. Germline lookup yields CDR1 SNHLY and CDR2 FYNNEI. CDR3 length: 18 amino acids. Trimming removed 4 bases from V and 4 bases from J; junction bases left unmatched: 15. CDR3 sequence: CASSARQGDPLGNEKLFF. The CDR3 DNA follows: TGTGCCAGCAGTGCTCGACAGGGAGATCCCCTGGGTAATGAAAAACTGTTTTTT.

This clone came up a few times. The J gene is TRBJ2-5, the V gene TRBV15; D unresolved. The CDR3 loop spans 14 amino acids. V shed 0 bases and J shed 5 bases, with 10 bases lying between them. Germline V gene data show CDR1 as LNHNV and CDR2 as YYDKDF (reference sequence). The chain's CDR3 is CATSREGVWETQYF. In nucleotides, the CDR3 is TGTGCCACCAGCAGAGAAGGAGTTTGGGAGACCCAGTACTTC.

The chain has TRBV27 and TRBJ1-1; 7 bases align to TRBD1. This CDR3 region has 16 residues. The V and J ends lost 2 bases and 6 bases, in that order; junction bases with no gene match: 12. Germline-derived CDR1 and CDR2 are MNHEY and SMNVEV (reference sequence). CDR3: CASSLGLGGQLPEAFF. The CDR3 DNA reads TGTGCCAGCAGTTTAGGGTTGGGGGGACAGCTACCTGAAGCTTTCTTT.

This clone was picked up one time. The rearrangement joins TRBV2 to TRBJ2-3; D unclear. Trimming removed 4 bases at V and 0 bases at J, with 11 bases between. CDR3 length: 15 residues. The germline CDR1 and CDR2 sequences are SNHLY and FYNNEI. CDR3 sequence: CASSARLTSTDTQYF. The CDR3 DNA reads as TGTGCCAGCAGTGCAAGATTAACTAGCACAGATACGCAGTATTTT.